Each of the 20 T cell receptor beta chains below was sequenced from the same sample in a study of T cells in localized non-small cell lung cancer. Profiled with immunoSEQ multiplex PCR; TCRdb holds only in-frame clones, not every one. The profile shows some 13,000 clones, around 84% of them singletons. The sequencing used peripheral blood, collected before any cancer treatment. The receptors derive from a male donor at least 60 years old with stage III lung adenocarcinoma.

J is TRBJ2-1 and V is TRBV19, with unresolved D. CDR3 length: 14 residues. V lost 3 bases to trimming and J lost 4 bases, with 10 bases between them. Germline lookup yields CDR1 LNHDA and CDR2 SQIVND (reference sequence). Written as DNA, the CDR3 is TGTGCCAGTAGTATCATGACCGAATACAATGAGCAGTTCTTC. This sequence encodes CASSIMTEYNEQFF.

V gene TRBV6-1 combines with J gene TRBJ2-2; D possibly uses TRBD1 or TRBD2 (5 bases each). CDR3 length equals 15 residues. Germline V gene lookup returns CDR1 MNHNS and CDR2 SASEGT. Trimming stripped 5 bases from V and 5 bases from J, with 15 bases between. The CDR3 DNA reads as TGTGCCAGCAGTAATCGCCGGGACCAGACCGGGGAGCTGTTTTTT. It translates to CASSNRRDQTGELFF.

This chain links TRBV6-1 with TRBJ2-1; 8 nucleotides agree with TRBD2. This CDR3 is 14 amino acids long. CDR1 and CDR2 from the germline V gene are MNHNS and SASEGT. J lost 10 bases, V lost 8 bases, and 13 bases had no gene match. Here the CDR3 reads CASEHPGTRSEQFF. The CDR3 DNA is TGTGCCAGCGAACATCCCGGGACTAGAAGCGAGCAGTTCTTC.

This rearrangement joins TRBV18 to TRBJ2-1, with 8 bases fitting TRBD2. Trimming cost V 0 bases and J 9 bases; bases outside gene matches: 4. The CDR3 covers 14 residues. The germline gives CDR1 KGHSH, CDR2 LQKENI. CDR3 region: CASSPPAGAVEQFF. The CDR3 DNA reads as TGTGCCAGCTCACCACCAGCGGGAGCGGTTGAGCAGTTCTTC.

This clone was counted only a few times. In nucleotides, the CDR3 is TGTGCCAGCAGCCCTCCGAGCCGACTAGCGGGAGACCTCTCCTACGAGCAGTACTTC. It specifies CASSPPSRLAGDLSYEQYF. This chain connects TRBV21-1 to TRBJ2-7; TRBD2 was called by the table and not checked on the DNA. TRBV21-1 is a recognized pseudogene. The CDR3 extends over 19 amino acids.

Only a few counts were recorded for this clone. This chain joins TRBV7-9 and TRBJ2-3; maybe TRBD2 (5 bases). Between the trimmed V and J ends, which lost 7 bases and 6 bases, there was a span of 23 bases. This CDR3 contains 16 residues. Germline CDR1 and CDR2: SEHNR and FQNEAQ (reference sequence). CDR3: CASIPGSGFTRDTQYF. The CDR3 nucleotides are TGTGCCAGCATCCCCGGATCGGGGTTTACCAGGGATACGCAGTATTTT.

The chain employs TRBV18 and TRBJ2-5; D perhaps matches TRBD2 (5 bases). TRBJ2-7 matches the DNA end more closely, so the J call is doubtful. This CDR3 has 13 amino acids. Germline lookup yields CDR1 KGHSH and CDR2 LQKENI. The DNA for the CDR3 is TGTGCCAGCTCACCACCCGAGGGTCCCGAGCAGTACTTC. Encoded protein: CASSPPEGPEQYF.

The V call is TRBV6-1, the J call TRBJ1-2; D call uncertain. The CDR3 sequence is 12 residues long. V dropped 1 base and J dropped 8 bases, with 8 bases sitting between them. Germline CDR1 MNHNS, CDR2 SASEGT. The CDR3 protein is CASSEGDFGYTF. The CDR3, as DNA: TGTGCCAGCAGTGAAGGGGATTTCGGCTACACCTTC.

The chain employs TRBV25-1 and TRBJ2-7; 8 bases agree with TRBD1. Germline lookup yields CDR1 MGHDK and CDR2 SYGVNS. Trimming took 3 bases from V and 2 from J; bases not matched to a gene: 6. This CDR3 spans 15 amino acids. In DNA, the CDR3 is TGTGCCAGCAGTGACGACCGGACAGGGACCTACGAGCAGTACTTC. This gives the protein CASSDDRTGTYEQYF.

The chain combines TRBV5-4 with TRBJ1-1; D may be TRBD1 (5 bases). Germline values: CDR1 SGHNT, CDR2 YYREEE (reference sequence). CDR3 length equals 13 residues. V lost 4 bases, J lost 5 bases, and 12 bases lay in between. Here the CDR3 reads CASSGRGTTEAFF. Written as DNA, the CDR3 is TGTGCCAGCAGCGGGCGGGGGACGACTGAAGCTTTCTTT.

The chain combines TRBV6-1 with TRBJ1-2; tentatively, D is TRBD1 (5 bases). V dropped 5 bases and J dropped 5 bases, with 9 bases sitting between them. CDR1 is MNHNS and CDR2 is SASEGT in the germline V gene. The CDR3 spans 12 residues. This CDR3 is CASSQGEYGYTF. The CDR3 DNA reads TGTGCCAGCAGTCAAGGGGAGTATGGCTACACCTTC.

This clone was recorded a few times. The rearrangement uses TRBV6-4 and TRBJ2-7, with D perhaps matching TRBD1 (5 bases). Deletions cut 6 bases from V and 6 bases from J, with 15 bases between. The CDR3 runs 13 residues. Germline assignment: CDR1 MRHNA and CDR2 SNTAGT. The CDR3 sequence: CASRGRAYGEQYF. CDR3 DNA: TGTGCCAGCAGAGGCAGGGCCTACGGCGAGCAGTACTTC.

This rearrangement joins TRBV7-8 to TRBJ1-6; 8 positions match TRBD1. The V and J ends lost 5 bases and 9 bases, in that order; junction bases with no gene match: 6. Looked up from germline, CDR1 is SGHVS and CDR2 is FQNEAQ. The CDR3 is 14 amino acids. This CDR3 is CASSQTGERSPLHF. The DNA for the CDR3 is TGTGCCAGCAGCCAGACAGGGGAGCGTTCACCCCTCCACTTT.

This rearrangement joins TRBV5-1 to TRBJ2-5; 11 bases line up with TRBD2. Germline lookup yields CDR1 SGHRS and CDR2 YFSETQ. Trimming cost V 0 bases and J 6 bases; bases outside gene matches: 7. The CDR3 is 16 amino acids. The CDR3 nucleotides are TGCGCCAGCAGCTTGGAGGTAGCGGGGGGGCCCCAGACCCAGTACTTC. Amino acid sequence: CASSLEVAGGPQTQYF. Full variable domain (rest looked up from reference TRBV5-1 and TRBJ2-5): KAGVTQTPRYLIKTRGQQVTLSCSPISGHRSVSWYQQTPGQGLQFLFEYFSETQRNKGNFPGRFSGRQFSNSRSEMNVSTLELGDSALYLCASSLEVAGGPQTQYFGPGTRLLVL.

The V and J genes are TRBV7-9 and TRBJ1-2; D uncertain. CDR3 length: 12 amino acids. Germline CDR1 is SEHNR and CDR2 is FQNEAQ (reference sequence). V lost 2 bases to trimming and J lost 8 bases, with 9 bases between them. The CDR3 DNA reads as TGTGCCAGCAGCTTAATAGGAGGGGGCTACACCTTC. Translating it yields CASSLIGGGYTF.

The gene calls are TRBV6-1 and TRBJ1-1; 10 nucleotides align to TRBD1. Germline CDR1 and CDR2: MNHNS and SASEGT. There are 13 residues in the CDR3. V dropped 5 bases and J dropped 11; count of bases not matched to a gene: 8. DNA of the CDR3: TGTGCCAGCAGTCGTTCCGGGACAGGGGTCGCTTTCTTT. This encodes CASSRSGTGVAFF.

The chain couples TRBV6-1 to TRBJ2-7; no clear D. The CDR3 totals 13 residues. CDR1 is MNHNS, CDR2 SASEGT, per germline. The V end lost 2 bases, the J end lost 1 base, and 6 bases lay between the germline ends. The CDR3 region is CASSEIASYEQYF. CDR3 DNA: TGTGCCAGCAGTGAAATTGCATCCTACGAGCAGTACTTC.

The rearrangement joins TRBV27 to TRBJ2-3; unclear D gene. CDR3 length: 13 amino acids. V shed 3 bases and J shed 4 bases, with 8 bases lying between them. The germline V gene has CDR1 MNHEY and CDR2 SMNVEV (reference sequence). CDR3 residues: CASSFHGSDTQYF. The CDR3 nucleotides read TGTGCCAGCAGTTTTCACGGTTCAGATACGCAGTATTTT.

This clone was recorded a few times. The gene calls are TRBV29-1 and TRBJ2-2, with 8 bases lining up with TRBD1. The CDR3 loop spans 16 amino acids. Germline loops: CDR1 SQVTM, CDR2 ANQGSEA. V was pared by 6 bases and J by 4 bases, with 13 bases of the junction left unmatched. The DNA of the CDR3 is TGCAGCGTCGTGGGCTGGGCAGGGGGCAGCACCGGGGAGCTGTTTTTT. Amino acids: CSVVGWAGGSTGELFF.

This chain uses TRBV6-6 with TRBJ2-7; tentative D call: TRBD2 (6 bases). This CDR3 is built from 11 residues. Trimming removed 6 bases at V and 6 bases at J, with 9 bases between. Germline-derived CDR1 and CDR2 are MNHNY and SVGAGI (reference sequence). Here the CDR3 reads CASRLGGEQYF. The CDR3 DNA is TGTGCCAGCAGGCTCGGGGGCGAGCAGTACTTC.